The clone carrying this T cell receptor (beta chain) was observed many times. What it recognizes is unknown. Unique molecular identifiers were added to individual cDNA molecules. TCRdb re-analysed the 5' RACE reads in MiXCR, keeping a single row per CDR3 protein. The sample has approximately 30,000 distinct CDR3 sequences; about 5.3% are singletons. The data belong to a study of early T cells in non-severe SARS-CoV-2 infection. Across the study: Unsorted whole-blood RNA was sequenced in bulk, leaving chains unpaired.

CDR1 and CDR2 (germline): SEHNR, FQNEAQ (reference sequence). This CDR3 region has 15 residues. Germline trimming cut 8 bases from V and 4 bases from J; bases unmatched to any gene: 14. Study conclusions and caveats: Comparison of clonotypes with VDJdb favored anti-spike CD8 responses while missing private and CD4 specificities.

Specimen: whole blood. The gene calls are TRBV7-9 and TRBJ2-7; 7 bases are a match to TRBD2. This clonotype originated in an adult who was a healthcare worker with PCR-confirmed SARS-CoV-2 infection or an uninfected control (not recorded which). The CDR3 here is CASSGRGRAGYEQYF. The DNA of the CDR3 is TGTGCCAGCTCCGGAAGAGGGAGGGCCGGGTACGAGCAGTACTTC.